This T cell receptor beta chain originates from a study of T cell repertoires in cytomegalovirus infection (dated by TCRdb to the late 2010s). For the wider study: The peptide stimulations were aimed at well-studied HLA-B-restricted epitopes as well as recently identified HLA-C-restricted CMV epitopes, whose presentation resists viral immunomodulation. Donor HLA type was relevant to the analysis, because carriage of CMV infection together with the matching HLA type was indicated by public TCR beta signatures.

This sample's treatment or condition label indicates: in vitro stimulation with specific CMV peptide epitopes to enrich CMV-specific T cells. This clonotype has at least ten counts. No antigen is known for it. No much larger clonotype is one base removed from it; base qualities were not supplied. V trim: 3 bases; J trim: 0 bases; unmatched bases: 11. The CDR3 measures 18 amino acids from cysteine to phenylalanine. The only DNA kept is the CDR3, 54 bases in frame from the first base. The germline V gene (reference sequence) provides CDR1 LNHNV and CDR2 YYDKDF. TCRdb names Illumina HiSeq 1500 as the instrument used. The raw public reads went through TCRdb reprocessing: fastp at Q25, MiXCR clone calling, in-frame beta chains kept. Identical CDR3 proteins give one entry, which carries the most common genes and DNA. Here the sample has roughly 800,000 distinct CDR3 sequences; 25% to 35% occur a single time. Clones ranked in the top ten supply around 13% of the sample.

Beyond this particular receptor, the publication reports: The ex vivo response was dominated by HLA-C-restricted CMV-specific TCR beta clonotypes, which also provided the single most frequent clonotype in two of eight donors. In both this cohort and an independent cohort of 350 to 400 donors, the cumulative frequency of public TCR beta family members distinguished carriers of CMV infection plus the relevant HLA type.

The TCR originated in a human donor in good health (CMV status not recorded). Some clones in this sample may be carry-over from other donors' samples. Sequencing used cultured CD8+ T cells from PBMCs, obtained from culture after CMV antigen stimulation. The chain uses TRBV15 and TRBJ1-5; TRBD1 agrees with 7 junctional bases. The DNA sequence reads TGTGCCACCAGCAGGGGCTCAAATACAGGGGATAGCAATCAGCCCCAGCATTTT. Translation gives CATSRGSNTGDSNQPQHF.